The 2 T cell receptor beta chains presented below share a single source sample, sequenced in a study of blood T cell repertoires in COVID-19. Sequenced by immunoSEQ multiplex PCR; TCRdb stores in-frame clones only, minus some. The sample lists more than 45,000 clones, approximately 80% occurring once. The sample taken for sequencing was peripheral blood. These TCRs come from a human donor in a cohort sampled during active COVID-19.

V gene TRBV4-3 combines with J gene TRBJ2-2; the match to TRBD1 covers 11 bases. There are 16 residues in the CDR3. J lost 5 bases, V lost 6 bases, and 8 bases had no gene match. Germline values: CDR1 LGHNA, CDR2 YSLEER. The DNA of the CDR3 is TGCGCCAGCAGTCCTGTAGGGACAGGGGGTACCGGGGAGCTGTTTTTT. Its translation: CASSPVGTGGTGELFF.

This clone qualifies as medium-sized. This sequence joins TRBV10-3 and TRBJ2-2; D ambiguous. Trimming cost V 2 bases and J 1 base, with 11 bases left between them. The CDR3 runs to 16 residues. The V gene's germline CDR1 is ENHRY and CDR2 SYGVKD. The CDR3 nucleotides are TGTGCCATCAGTGAGCCACCGACGGGGAACACCGGGGAGCTGTTTTTT. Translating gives CAISEPPTGNTGELFF.